This TCR beta chain was documented in a study of response to subunit inactivated influenza vaccine. General observations from the study: The authors suggested that every seasonal influenza vaccination recruits few new T cells.

Note on this clonotype: Its target is not known.

TCRdb redid the calling of the RT-PCR reads with MiXCR, one entry per CDR3 protein. The repertoire has 540,000 or so distinct CDR3 sequences, 10% to 15% of them found once; the top ten carry around 12%. The CDR3 is 16 residues long. V dropped 0 bases and J dropped 6 bases, with 14 bases sitting between them. Germline V gene lookup returns CDR1 MNHEY and CDR2 SVGAGI. The gene calls are TRBV6-5 and TRBJ2-2; D remains ambiguous. The TCR originated in a man aged 50-59 years who received an inactivated influenza vaccine. The sequencing here drew on PBMCs from blood, taken 40 to 50 days after vaccination. The CDR3 loop reads CASSYSRSAGSGELFF. DNA for the CDR3: TGTGCCAGCAGTTACTCGAGGTCCGCCGGATCCGGGGAGCTGTTTTTT.